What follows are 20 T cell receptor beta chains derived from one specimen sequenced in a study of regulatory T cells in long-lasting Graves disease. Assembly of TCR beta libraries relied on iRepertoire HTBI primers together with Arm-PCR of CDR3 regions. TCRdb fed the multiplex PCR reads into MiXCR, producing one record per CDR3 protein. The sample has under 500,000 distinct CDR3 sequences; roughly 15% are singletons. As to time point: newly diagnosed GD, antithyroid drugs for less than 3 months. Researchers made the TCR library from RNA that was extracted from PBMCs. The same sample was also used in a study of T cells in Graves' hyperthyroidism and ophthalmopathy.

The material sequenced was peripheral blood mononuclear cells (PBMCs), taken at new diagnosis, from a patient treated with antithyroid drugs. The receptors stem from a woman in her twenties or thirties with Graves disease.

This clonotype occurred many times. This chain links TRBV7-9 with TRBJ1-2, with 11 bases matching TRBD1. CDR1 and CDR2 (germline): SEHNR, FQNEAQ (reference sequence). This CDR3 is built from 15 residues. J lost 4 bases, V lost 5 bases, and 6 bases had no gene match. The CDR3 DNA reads TGTGCCAGCAGCGCGGACAGGGGGCTCCTCTATGGCTACACCTTC. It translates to CASSADRGLLYGYTF.

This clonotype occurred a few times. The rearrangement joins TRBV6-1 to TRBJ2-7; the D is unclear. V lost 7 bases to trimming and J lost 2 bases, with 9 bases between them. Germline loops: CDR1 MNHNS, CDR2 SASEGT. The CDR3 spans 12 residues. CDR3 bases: TGTGCCAGCATTAGCAGGACCTACGAGCAGTACTTC. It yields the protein CASISRTYEQYF.

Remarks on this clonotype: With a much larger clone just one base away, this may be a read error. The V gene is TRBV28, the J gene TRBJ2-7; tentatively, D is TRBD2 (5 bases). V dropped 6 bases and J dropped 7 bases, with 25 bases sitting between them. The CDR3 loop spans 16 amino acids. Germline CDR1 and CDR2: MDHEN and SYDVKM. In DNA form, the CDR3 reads TGTGCCAGCAGCTACGAACTAGGAAGCTCCTACAATGAGCAGTACTTC. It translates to CASSYELGSSYNEQYF.

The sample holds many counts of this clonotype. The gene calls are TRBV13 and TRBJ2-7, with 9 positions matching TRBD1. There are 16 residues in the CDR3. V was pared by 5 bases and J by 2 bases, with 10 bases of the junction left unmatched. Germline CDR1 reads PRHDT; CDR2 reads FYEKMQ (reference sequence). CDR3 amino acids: CASSPTEGQGPYEQYF. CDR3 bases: TGTGCCAGCAGCCCGACCGAGGGACAGGGCCCCTACGAGCAGTACTTC.

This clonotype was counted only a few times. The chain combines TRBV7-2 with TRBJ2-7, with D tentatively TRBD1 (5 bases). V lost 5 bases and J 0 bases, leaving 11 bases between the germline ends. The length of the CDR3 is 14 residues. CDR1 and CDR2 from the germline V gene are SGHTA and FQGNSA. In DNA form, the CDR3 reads TGTGCCAGCAGCCACTACAGGAGCTCCTACGAGCAGTACTTC. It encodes CASSHYRSSYEQYF.

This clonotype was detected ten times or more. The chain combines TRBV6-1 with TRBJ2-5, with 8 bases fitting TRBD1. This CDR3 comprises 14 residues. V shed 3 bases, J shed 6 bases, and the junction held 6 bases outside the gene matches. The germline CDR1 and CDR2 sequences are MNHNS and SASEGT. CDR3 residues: CASSEAGGFQTQYF. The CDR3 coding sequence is TGTGCCAGCAGTGAGGCAGGGGGCTTTCAGACCCAGTACTTC.

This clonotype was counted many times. CDR3 residues: CAWTNTPYGYTF. The CDR3 nucleotides read TGTGCCTGGACTAACACACCCTATGGCTACACCTTC. The rearrangement links TRBV30 to TRBJ1-2; D uncertain. The CDR3 runs 12 residues. The germline V and J ends were trimmed by 4 bases and 4 bases, with 10 bases remaining between them. CDR1 and CDR2 from the germline V gene are GTSNPN and SVGIG (reference sequence).

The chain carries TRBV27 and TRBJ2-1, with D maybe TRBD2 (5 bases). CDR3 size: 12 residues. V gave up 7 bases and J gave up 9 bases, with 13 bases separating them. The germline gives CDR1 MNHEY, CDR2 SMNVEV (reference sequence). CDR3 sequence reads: CASKELASEQFF. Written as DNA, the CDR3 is TGTGCCAGCAAAGAATTAGCGTCTGAGCAGTTCTTC.

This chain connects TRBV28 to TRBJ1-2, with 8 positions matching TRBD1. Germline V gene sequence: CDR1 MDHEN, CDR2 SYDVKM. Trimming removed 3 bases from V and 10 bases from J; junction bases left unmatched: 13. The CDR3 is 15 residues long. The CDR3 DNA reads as TGTGCCAGCAGTTTGCACAGGGGGATAGTGGGCGACTACACCTTC. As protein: CASSLHRGIVGDYTF.

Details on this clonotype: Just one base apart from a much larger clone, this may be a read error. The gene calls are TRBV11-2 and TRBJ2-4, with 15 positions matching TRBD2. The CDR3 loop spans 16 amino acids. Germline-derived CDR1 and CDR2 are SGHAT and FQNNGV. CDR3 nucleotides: TGTGCCAGCAGCCGGACTAGCGGGAGGGCTAAAAACATGCAGTACTTC. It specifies CASSRTSGRAKNMQYF. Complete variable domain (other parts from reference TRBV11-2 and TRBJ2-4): EAGVAQSPRYKIIEKRQSVAFWCNPISGHATLYWYQQILGQGPKLLIQFQNNGVVDDSQLPKDRFSAERLKGVDSTLKIQPAKLEDSAVYLCASSRTSGRAKNMQYFGAGTRLSVL.

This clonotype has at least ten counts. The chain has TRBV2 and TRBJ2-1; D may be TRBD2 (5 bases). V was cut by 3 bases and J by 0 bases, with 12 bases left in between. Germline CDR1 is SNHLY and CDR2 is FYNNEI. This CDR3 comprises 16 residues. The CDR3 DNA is TGTGCCAGCAGTGAGCCAGCGGATAGCTCCTACAATGAGCAGTTCTTC. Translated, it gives CASSEPADSSYNEQFF.

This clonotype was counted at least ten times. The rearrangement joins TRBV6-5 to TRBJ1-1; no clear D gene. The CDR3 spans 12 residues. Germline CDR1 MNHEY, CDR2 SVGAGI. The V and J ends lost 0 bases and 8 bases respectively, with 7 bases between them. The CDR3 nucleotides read TGTGCCAGCAGTTACTCGACGACCGAAGCTTTCTTT. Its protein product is CASSYSTTEAFF.

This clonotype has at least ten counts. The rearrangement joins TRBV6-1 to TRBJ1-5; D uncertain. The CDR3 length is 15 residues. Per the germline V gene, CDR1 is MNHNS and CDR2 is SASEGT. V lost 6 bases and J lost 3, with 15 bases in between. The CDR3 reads CASSSGTLFNQPQHF. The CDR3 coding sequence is TGTGCCAGCAGCTCAGGAACCCTTTTCAATCAGCCCCAGCATTTT.

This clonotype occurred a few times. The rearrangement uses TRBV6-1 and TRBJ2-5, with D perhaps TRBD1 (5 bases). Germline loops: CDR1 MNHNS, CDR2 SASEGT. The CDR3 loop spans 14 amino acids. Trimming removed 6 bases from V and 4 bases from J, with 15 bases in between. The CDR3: CASRETGPLETQYF. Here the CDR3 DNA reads TGTGCCAGCAGGGAAACAGGCCCCCTAGAGACCCAGTACTTC.

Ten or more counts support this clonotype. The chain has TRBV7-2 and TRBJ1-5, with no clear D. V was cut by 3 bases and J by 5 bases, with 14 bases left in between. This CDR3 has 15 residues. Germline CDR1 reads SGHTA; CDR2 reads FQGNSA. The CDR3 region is CASSFKGLPHQPQHF. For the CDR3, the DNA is TGTGCCAGCAGCTTCAAAGGGCTTCCTCATCAGCCCCAGCATTTT.

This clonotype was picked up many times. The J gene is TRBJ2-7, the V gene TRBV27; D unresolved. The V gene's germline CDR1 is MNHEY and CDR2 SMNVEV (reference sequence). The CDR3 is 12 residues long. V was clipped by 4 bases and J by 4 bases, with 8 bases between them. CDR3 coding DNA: TGTGCCAGCAGTTCCTCTTTATACGAGCAGTACTTC. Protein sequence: CASSSSLYEQYF.

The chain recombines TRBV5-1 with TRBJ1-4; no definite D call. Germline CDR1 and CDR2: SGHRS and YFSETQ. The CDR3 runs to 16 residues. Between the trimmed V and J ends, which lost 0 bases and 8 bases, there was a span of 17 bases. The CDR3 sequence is CASSLGLGNIVEKLFF. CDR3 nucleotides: TGCGCCAGCAGCTTGGGTCTGGGGAACATAGTGGAAAAACTGTTTTTT.

The CDR3 DNA is TGCAGTGCTAGTGACAGGGGAGGGGGCAATCAGCCCCAGCATTTT. This gives the protein CSASDRGGGNQPQHF. V usage is TRBV20-1 and J usage is TRBJ1-5, with 8 bases that match TRBD1. Germline lookup yields CDR1 DFQATT and CDR2 SNEGSKA (reference sequence). After removal of 3 bases from V and 2 bases from J, the junction contained 6 bases not matched to a gene. The CDR3 contains 15 residues.

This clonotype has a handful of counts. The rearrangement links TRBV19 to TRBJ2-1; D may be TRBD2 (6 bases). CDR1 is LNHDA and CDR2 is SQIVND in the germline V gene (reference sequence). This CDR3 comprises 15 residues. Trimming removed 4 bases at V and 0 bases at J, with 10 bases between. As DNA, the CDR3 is TGTGCCAGTAGTAGTAGGGAGGACTCCTACAATGAGCAGTTCTTC. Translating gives CASSSREDSYNEQFF.

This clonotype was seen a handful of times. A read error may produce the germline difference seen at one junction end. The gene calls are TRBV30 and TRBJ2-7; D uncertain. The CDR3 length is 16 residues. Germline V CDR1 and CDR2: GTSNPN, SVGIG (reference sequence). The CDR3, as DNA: TGTGCCTGGAGTGTAGGGCTTGGAGTTGTGAGCGACGAGCAGCACTTC. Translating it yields CAWSVGLGVVSDEQHF.